Listed below are T cell receptor beta chains from one sample, sequenced in a study of radiation and T cells in renal cell carcinoma. Some clones are missing from TCRdb's copy, which holds only in-frame ones; the method was immunoSEQ multiplex PCR. The data contain 110,000 to 150,000 clones, roughly 88% of them singletons. This sample comprised blood, obtained from a patient whose treatment included radiotherapy and nephrectomy. The receptors here all came from a woman aged 50 to 65 with renal cell carcinoma. CDR3s include the opening cysteine and the closing phenylalanine or tryptophan. D genes are given only for firm matches. Clone size is shown for a subset of rows, as once, few, many or a class of expanded clone.

>NA|TRBV19|once|TRBJ1-5
CASSIDRDQPQHF
TGTGCCAGTAGTATAGACAGAGATCAGCCCCAGCATTTT
>NA|TRBV5-1|NA|TRBJ2-3
CASSLAPLAVRGSRPDTQYF
TGCGCCAGCAGCTTGGCCCCCTTAGCGGTTAGGGGAAGTCGGCCAGATACGCAGTATTTT
>TRBD2|TRBV7-9|NA|TRBJ2-2
CASTPSGGRNTGELFF
TGTGCCAGCACGCCCTCGGGGGGGCGCAACACCGGGGAGCTGTTTTTT
>TRBD1|TRBV19|few|TRBJ1-2
CASSTDRDNYGYTF
TGTGCCAGTAGTACAGACAGGGATAACTATGGCTACACCTTC
>TRBD2|TRBV11-2|NA|TRBJ2-7
CASSPERGVSYEQYF
TGTGCCAGCAGCCCCGAGCGGGGGGTCTCCTACGAGCAGTACTTC
>NA|TRBV7-2|NA|TRBJ1-1
CASTYGGWNTEAFF
TGTGCCAGCACTTACGGGGGTTGGAACACTGAAGCTTTCTTT
>NA|TRBV2|NA|TRBJ1-6
CASTGLYNSPLHF
TGTGCCAGTACAGGGCTTTATAATTCACCCCTCCACTTT
>NA|TRBV9|NA|TRBJ2-1
CASSVAGDYNEQFF
TGTGCCAGCAGCGTAGCGGGTGATTACAATGAGCAGTTCTTC
>TRBD1|TRBV2|NA|TRBJ1-1
CASSEDRGLTEAFF
TGTGCCAGCAGTGAAGACAGGGGGCTTACTGAAGCTTTCTTT
>TRBD1|TRBV18|NA|TRBJ1-2
CASSPSTGSYGYTF
TGTGCCAGCTCACCCTCGACAGGGAGCTATGGCTACACCTTC
>TRBD1|TRBV6-5|NA|TRBJ1-5
CASSGQGDQPQHF
TGTGCCAGCAGCGGACAGGGGGATCAGCCCCAGCATTTT
>NA|TRBV5-1|NA|TRBJ1-1
CASSLYQATSTEAFF
TGCGCCAGCAGCTTGTACCAGGCAACGAGTACTGAAGCTTTCTTT
>NA|TRBV5-1|NA|TRBJ2-7
CASSLAGYHEQYF
TGCGCCAGCAGCTTGGCAGGGTACCACGAGCAGTACTTC
>TRBD1|TRBV6-5|once|TRBJ1-2
CASSQGAFNYGYTF
TGTGCCAGCAGCCAGGGGGCTTTTAACTATGGCTACACCTTC
>TRBD1|TRBV7-2|NA|TRBJ1-2
CASSLATGQHYGYTF
TGTGCCAGCAGCTTAGCCACGGGACAGCACTATGGCTACACCTTC
>NA|TRBV4-3|NA|TRBJ2-2
CASSQTRGRSAGELFF
TGCGCCAGCAGCCAAACCCGCGGGCGGTCAGCCGGGGAGCTGTTTTTT
>NA|TRBV6-5|NA|TRBJ1-5
CASSQRQEGSAQHF
TGTGCCAGCAGTCAAAGACAGGAGGGATCAGCCCAGCATTTT
>TRBD2|TRBV7-6|NA|TRBJ2-5
CASSPRTSGVETQYF
TGTGCCAGCAGCCCCAGGACTAGCGGGGTAGAGACCCAGTACTTC
>NA|TRBV4-1|NA|TRBJ2-5
CASSHLDRYQETQYF
TGCGCCAGCAGTCATCTGGACCGATACCAAGAGACCCAGTACTTC
>NA|TRBV7-8|once|TRBJ1-2
CASSPTGGGGPYGYTF
TGTGCCAGCAGCCCCACGGGGGGAGGTGGCCCCTATGGCTACACCTTC
>NA|TRBV6-1|NA|TRBJ1-2
CASSEARSITYGYTF
TGTGCCAGCAGTGAAGCCCGCAGTATTACCTATGGCTACACCTTC
>NA|TRBV7-7|once|TRBJ2-5
CASSLELQGSELQETQYF
TGTGCTAGCAGCTTAGAACTACAGGGTTCCGAACTCCAAGAGACCCAGTACTTC
>NA|TRBV19|NA|TRBJ1-2
CASRTLGGPVGYTF
TGTGCCAGTAGGACCCTTGGCGGGCCGGTCGGCTACACCTTC
>NA|TRBV6-6|NA|TRBJ1-1
CASSYWDGSGAFF
TGTGCCAGCAGTTACTGGGACGGGAGTGGAGCTTTCTTT
>NA|TRBV7-2|NA|TRBJ1-3
CASSLALGGIGNTIYF
TGTGCCAGCAGCTTAGCGTTGGGAGGGATTGGAAACACCATATATTTT
>TRBD1|TRBV5-1|NA|TRBJ2-7
CASSQQGAHEQYF
TGCGCCAGCAGCCAACAGGGGGCCCACGAGCAGTACTTC
>NA|TRBV30|NA|TRBJ1-6
CAWSGSSYNSPLHF
TGTGCCTGGAGTGGAAGCTCCTATAATTCACCCCTCCACTTT
>NA|TRBV11-2|few|TRBJ1-1
CASSLGGAGGTEAFF
TGTGCCAGCAGCTTGGGGGGGGCAGGAGGCACTGAAGCTTTCTTT
>NA|TRBV14|once|TRBJ1-1
CASSISNTEAFF
TGTGCCAGCAGCATATCGAACACTGAAGCTTTCTTT
>TRBD2|TRBV6-9|once|TRBJ2-1
CASLPSGPYNEQFF
TGTGCCAGCCTGCCTAGCGGGCCCTACAATGAGCAGTTCTTC
>NA|TRBV6-5|NA|TRBJ1-1
CASSTLGLNTEAFF
TGTGCCAGCAGTACCCTCGGGCTGAACACTGAAGCTTTCTTT
>NA|TRBV19|NA|TRBJ1-5
CASMGGAGFSQPQHF
TGTGCCAGTATGGGGGGGGCAGGGTTTAGTCAGCCCCAGCATTTT
>NA|TRBV6-6|NA|TRBJ2-1
CASSYGQGYNEQFF
TGTGCCAGCAGTTACGGGCAGGGCTACAATGAGCAGTTCTTC
>NA|TRBV7-9|NA|TRBJ2-1
CASSAIVVRYNEQFF
TGTGCCAGCAGCGCGATCGTAGTCAGATACAATGAGCAGTTCTTC
>TRBD1|TRBV7-2|NA|TRBJ2-7
CASRSQGASYEQYF
TGTGCCAGCAGGTCACAGGGGGCATCCTACGAGCAGTACTTC
>NA|TRBV5-1|NA|TRBJ1-3
CASRSLGNTIYF
TGCGCCAGCAGGTCCCTCGGAAACACCATATATTTT
>NA|TRBV7-9|NA|TRBJ1-1
CASSPSGRNTEAFF
TGTGCCAGCAGCCCCTCAGGGCGGAACACTGAAGCTTTCTTT
>NA|TRBV30|NA|TRBJ1-4
CAWKQENEKLFF
TGTGCCTGGAAACAGGAGAATGAAAAACTGTTTTTT
>TRBD1|TRBV2|NA|TRBJ1-2
CASSFRQGGGYTF
TGTGCCAGCAGTTTTCGACAGGGTGGGGGCTACACCTTC
>NA|TRBV11-2|NA|TRBJ2-7
CASSPGEPNSYEQYF
TGTGCCAGCAGCCCCGGCGAGCCCAACTCCTACGAGCAGTACTTC
>NA|TRBV6-1|NA|TRBJ2-2
CASSEQPANTGELFF
TGTGCCAGCAGTGAACAACCAGCGAACACCGGGGAGCTGTTTTTT
>NA|TRBV7-9|NA|TRBJ2-6
CASSSLQIFRSGANVLTF
TGTGCCAGCAGCTCCTTACAGATTTTTCGCTCTGGGGCCAACGTCCTGACTTTC
>NA|TRBV5-5|NA|TRBJ1-6
CASSSGGVAALTGVPLHF
TGTGCCAGCAGCTCGGGAGGGGTTGCGGCCTTGACGGGGGTACCCCTCCACTTT
>TRBD1|TRBV6-1|NA|TRBJ1-6
CASSEDRGFSSPLHF
TGTGCCAGCAGTGAAGACAGGGGGTTCAGTTCACCCCTCCACTTT
>NA|TRBV19|NA|TRBJ2-7
CASSSTGTSGTEQYF
TGTGCCAGTAGTTCAACCGGGACGTCCGGAACGGAGCAGTACTTC
>NA|TRBV5-6|NA|TRBJ1-5
CASSLRSNQPQHF
TGTGCCAGCAGCTTGCGGAGCAATCAGCCCCAGCATTTT
>NA|TRBV6-5|once|TRBJ1-2
CASSNTRGYTF
TGTGCCAGCAGCAATACTAGGGGCTACACCTTC
>TRBD1|TRBV18|NA|TRBJ1-5
CASSPGTGDLGNQPQHF
TGTGCCAGCTCCCCCGGGACAGGGGATCTTGGAAATCAGCCCCAGCATTTT
>TRBD2|TRBV14|once|TRBJ2-7
CASSQVTSGGEQYF
TGTGCCAGCAGCCAGGTAACTAGCGGTGGTGAGCAGTACTTC
>NA|TRBV7-8|NA|TRBJ2-5
CASSPPLGTQYF
TGTGCCAGCAGCCCACCTCTCGGGACCCAGTACTTC
>NA|TRBV13|NA|TRBJ1-1
CASSLAGVGEAFF
TGTGCCAGCAGCTTAGCCGGGGTTGGTGAAGCTTTCTTT
>NA|TRBV4-2|NA|TRBJ2-7
CASSQDATGTEKEQYF
TGTGCCAGCAGCCAAGATGCTACCGGGACGGAGAAAGAGCAGTACTTC
>NA|TRBV18|once|TRBJ1-3
CASSPLGEQNSGNTIYF
TGTGCCAGCTCCCCCCTTGGGGAACAGAACTCTGGAAACACCATATATTTT